These T cell receptor beta chains were read from a single sample in a study of blood T cell repertoires in COVID-19. Sequencing used immunoSEQ multiplex PCR; TCRdb keeps in-frame clones, though not all of them. The table records about 70,000 clones, 80% of them present only once. The source material was peripheral blood. These TCRs come from a man between 65 and 85 years old who had recovered from COVID-19. Each CDR3 is given with its conserved first and last residue. Fields, in order: D gene, clone size, V gene, CDR3 protein. D genes are given only for firm matches. A row's size may be missing; if present it is once, few, many or a size class.

>-|-|TRBV5-6
CASSLYYGGTGELFF
>-|-|TRBV27
CASTTYPIGSYGYTF
>TRBD1|-|TRBV7-9
CASSLDTGTAGYTF
>-|-|TRBV19
CASSSPGLSETQYF
>TRBD1|-|TRBV6-1
CASSERQGFSTEAFF
>TRBD2|-|TRBV5-4
CASSLDGLVAGELFF
>-|-|TRBV24-1
CATSARPDNEQFF
>-|once|TRBV7-8
CASSRDRPGGTDTQYF
>-|-|TRBV27
CASAGPSSYNEQFF
>TRBD1|-|TRBV4-2
CASSQVGDSSPLHF
>-|-|TRBV25-1
CASSESNHLIAGYTF
>-|-|TRBV7-9
CASSLGSLGQPQHF
>TRBD2|-|TRBV20-1
CSASRFTSGWGEQFF
>-|-|TRBV6-5
CASRARVGQPQHF
>TRBD2|-|TRBV7-2
CASSSPGLAGGPYNEQFF
>-|-|TRBV28
CASRPWGQLNQPQHF
>-|-|TRBV3-1/TRBV3-2
CASSHASPTGTPAPDTQYF
>TRBD1|-|TRBV5-5
CASSQPTGATNEKLFF
>TRBD2|few|TRBV30
CAWSAGGGAPETQYF
>TRBD1|-|TRBV4-3
CASSQDTTGGQYGYTF
>-|-|TRBV19
CASSILGSVGAQHF
>TRBD1|once|TRBV7-9
CASSSGQERNSPLHF
>TRBD1|-|TRBV2
CASLHRGRTGELFF
>TRBD1|once|TRBV27
CASSYKRPGQGSHGYTF
>-|-|TRBV18
CASSTSWGQNTEAFF
>TRBD1|-|TRBV5-1
CASSSGQGTYEQYF
>-|-|TRBV6-4
CASSVLPDTGELFF
>-|once|TRBV5-6
CASSSGTNKPEAFF
>-|few|TRBV6-6
CASNTGNYGYTF
>TRBD2|-|TRBV27
CASSFNSGSNEQFF
>-|-|TRBV11-2
CASSLDLPGTYEQYF
>-|-|TRBV30
CAWTAGGTYEQYF
>-|-|TRBV30
CAWGPKGSYTEAFF
>-|-|TRBV10-3
CAISESSGTDTQYF
>-|few|TRBV6-6
CASSPDYGYTF
>-|-|TRBV6-2/TRBV6-3
CASSSRQPDQPQHF
>-|-|TRBV11-2
CASSMLTEQYF
>-|few|TRBV5-1
CASHQGLFSYEQYF
>TRBD2|-|TRBV11-2
CASSLGGEGFYEQYF
>-|-|TRBV2
CASRAGPGNTEAFF